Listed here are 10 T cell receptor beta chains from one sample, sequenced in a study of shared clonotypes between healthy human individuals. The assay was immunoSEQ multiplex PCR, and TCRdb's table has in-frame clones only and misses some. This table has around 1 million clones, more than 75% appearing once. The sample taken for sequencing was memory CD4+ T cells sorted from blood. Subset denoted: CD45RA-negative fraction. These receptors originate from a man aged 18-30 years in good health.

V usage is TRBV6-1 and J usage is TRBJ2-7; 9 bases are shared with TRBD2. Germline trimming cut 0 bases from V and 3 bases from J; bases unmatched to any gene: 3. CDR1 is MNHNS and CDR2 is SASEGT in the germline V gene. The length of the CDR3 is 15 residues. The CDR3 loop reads CASSEAYSGSYEQYF. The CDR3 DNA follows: TGTGCCAGCAGTGAAGCTTATAGCGGGAGCTACGAGCAGTACTTC.

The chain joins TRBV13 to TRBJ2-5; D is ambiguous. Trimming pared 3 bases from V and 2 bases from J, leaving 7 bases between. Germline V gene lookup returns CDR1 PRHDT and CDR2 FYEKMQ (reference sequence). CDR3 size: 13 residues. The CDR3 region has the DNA TGTGCCAGCAGCTTTCCTTTACAAGAGACCCAGTACTTC. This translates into CASSFPLQETQYF. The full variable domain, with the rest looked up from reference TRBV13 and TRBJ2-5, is AAGVIQSPRHLIKEKRETATLKCYPIPRHDTVYWYQQGPGQDPQFLISFYEKMQSDKGSIPDRFSAQQFSDYHSELNMSSLELGDSALYFCASSFPLQETQYFGPGTRLLVL.

In DNA, the CDR3 is TGTGCCAGCAGCTTAGCTACTAGACACAATGAGCAGTTCTTC. Protein product: CASSLATRHNEQFF. This chain joins TRBV11-3 and TRBJ2-1; D perhaps matches TRBD2 (5 bases). The CDR3 runs to 14 residues. The germline V gene encodes CDR1 SGHNT and CDR2 YENEEA. Trimming stripped 1 base from V and 5 bases from J, with 9 bases between. Using reference TRBV11-3 and TRBJ2-1 for the parts outside the CDR3, the full variable domain is EAGVVQSPRYKIIEKKQPVAFWCNPISGHNTLYWYLQNLGQGPELLIRYENEEAVDDSQLPKDRFSAERLKGVDSTLKIQPAELGDSAVYLCASSLATRHNEQFFGPGTRLTVL.

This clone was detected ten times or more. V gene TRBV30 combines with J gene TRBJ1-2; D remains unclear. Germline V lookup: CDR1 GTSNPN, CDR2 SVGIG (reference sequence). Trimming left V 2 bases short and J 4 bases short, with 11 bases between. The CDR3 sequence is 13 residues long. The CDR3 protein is CAWSTTLPYGYTF. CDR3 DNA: TGTGCCTGGAGTACCACCCTTCCCTATGGCTACACCTTC.

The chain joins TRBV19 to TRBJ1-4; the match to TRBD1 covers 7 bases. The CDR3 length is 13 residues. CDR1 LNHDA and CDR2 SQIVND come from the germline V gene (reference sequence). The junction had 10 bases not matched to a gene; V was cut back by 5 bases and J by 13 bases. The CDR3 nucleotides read TGTGCCAGTAGTCAGAATCAGGGGGATCGACTGTTTTTT. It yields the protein CASSQNQGDRLFF.

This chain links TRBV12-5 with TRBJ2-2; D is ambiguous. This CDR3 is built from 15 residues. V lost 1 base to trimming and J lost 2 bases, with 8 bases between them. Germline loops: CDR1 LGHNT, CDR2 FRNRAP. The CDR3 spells CASGLATTNTGELFF. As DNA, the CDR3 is TGTGCTAGTGGTTTGGCAACGACCAACACCGGGGAGCTGTTTTTT. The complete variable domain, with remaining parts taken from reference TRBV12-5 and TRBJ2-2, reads DARVTQTPRHKVTEMGQEVTMRCQPILGHNTVFWYRQTMMQGLELLAYFRNRAPLDDSGMPKDRFSAEMPDATLATLKIQPSEPRDSAVYFCASGLATTNTGELFFGEGSRLTVL.

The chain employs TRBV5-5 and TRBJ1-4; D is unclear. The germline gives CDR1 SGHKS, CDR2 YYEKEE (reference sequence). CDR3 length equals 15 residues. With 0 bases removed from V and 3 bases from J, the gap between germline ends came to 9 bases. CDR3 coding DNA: TGTGCCAGCAGCTTGGAAGCAGGATCTAATGAAAAACTGTTTTTT. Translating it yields CASSLEAGSNEKLFF.

CDR3 amino acids: CASSGASGGSTTYNEQFF. The CDR3 DNA sequence: TGTGCCAGCAGTGGGGCTAGCGGGGGGAGTACCACCTACAATGAGCAGTTCTTC. This chain links TRBV5-6 with TRBJ2-1; 11 nucleotides align to TRBD2. V was clipped by 5 bases and J by 2 bases; unmatched bases: 12. Germline CDR1 reads SGHDT; CDR2 reads YYEEEE. The CDR3 is 18 residues long.

The CDR3 region is CASSSRLAGEKLFF. Written as DNA, the CDR3 is TGTGCCAGTAGTTCCCGTTTGGCCGGGGAAAAACTGTTTTTT. The J gene is TRBJ1-4, the V gene TRBV19, with D unresolved. The germline V and J ends were trimmed by 5 bases and 8 bases, with 15 bases remaining between them. The CDR3 is made up of 14 amino acids. CDR1 LNHDA and CDR2 SQIVND come from the germline V gene (reference sequence).

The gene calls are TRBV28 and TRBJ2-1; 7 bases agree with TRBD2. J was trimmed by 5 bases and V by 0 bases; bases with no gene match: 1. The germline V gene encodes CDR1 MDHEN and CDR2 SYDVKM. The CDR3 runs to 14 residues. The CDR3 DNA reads TGTGCCAGCAGTTTATGGGGGGGGAACAATGAGCAGTTCTTC. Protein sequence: CASSLWGGNNEQFF.